Below are 22 T cell receptor beta chains sequenced from a single sample in a study of blood T cell repertoires in COVID-19. Method: immunoSEQ multiplex PCR; TCRdb's copy keeps in-frame clones and lacks some. The table records more than 70,000 clones, over 70% of them present only once. Sequencing was carried out using peripheral blood. The receptors were gathered from a man between 50 and 59 years old with active COVID-19.

In its sample, this clone was seen once. The chain carries TRBV5-6 and TRBJ1-5; the match to TRBD1 covers 7 bases. V dropped 0 bases and J dropped 5; count of bases not matched to a gene: 5. The CDR3 spans 15 residues. Germline assignment: CDR1 SGHDT and CDR2 YYEEEE. The CDR3 nucleotides are TGTGCCAGCAGCTTGGTAGGGACAGATCATCAGCCCCAGCATTTT. The encoded protein is CASSLVGTDHQPQHF.

V and J are TRBV28 and TRBJ1-5, with TRBD1 matching 12 bases. V lost 7 bases, J lost 2 bases, and 15 bases stayed unmatched. The length of the CDR3 is 19 residues. Germline V CDR1 and CDR2: MDHEN, SYDVKM. CDR3 nucleotides: TGTGCCAGCAACGAACGGACGGGACAGGGGGCGATGGGCAATCAGCCCCAGCATTTT. Its translation: CASNERTGQGAMGNQPQHF.

This chain's CDR3 is CASSLAPGGVMDLYQETQYF. CDR3 DNA sequence: TGTGCCAGCAGCTTAGCTCCCGGAGGGGTGATGGACCTGTACCAAGAGACCCAGTACTTC. The V call is TRBV7-8, the J call TRBJ2-5; D perhaps matches TRBD2 (6 bases). Per the germline V gene, CDR1 is SGHVS and CDR2 is FQNEAQ. CDR3 length: 20 amino acids. V was clipped by 0 bases and J by 0 bases, with 23 bases between them.

The chain uses TRBV7-6 and TRBJ1-1; 8 nucleotides agree with TRBD1. The CDR3 sequence is 14 residues long. V shed 3 bases and J 1 base; nucleotides not matched to a gene: 1. Germline CDR1 SGHVS, CDR2 FNYEAQ. The CDR3 nucleotides read TGTGCCAGCAGCTTCGGACAGGGGAACACTGAAGCTTTCTTT. It codes for CASSFGQGNTEAFF.

V gene TRBV28 combines with J gene TRBJ1-2; a weak D match, TRBD1 (6 bases). V was clipped by 5 bases and J by 3 bases, with 16 bases between them. This CDR3 is 15 amino acids long. CDR1 MDHEN and CDR2 SYDVKM come from the germline V gene. CDR3 protein: CASSTPGEGHYGYTF. As DNA, the CDR3 is TGTGCCAGCAGTACTCCAGGGGAGGGGCACTATGGCTACACCTTC.

J is TRBJ2-7 and V is TRBV6-5; 9 bases match TRBD1. Per germline, CDR1 MNHEY and CDR2 SVGAGI. CDR3 length: 16 residues. V shed 6 bases, J shed 4 bases, and the junction held 13 bases outside the gene matches. The CDR3 DNA follows: TGTGCCAGCAGATACCGAACTGGGACAGGGCCTTACGAGCAGTACTTC. It is translated as CASRYRTGTGPYEQYF.

V is TRBV5-1 and J is TRBJ2-1; tentative D call: TRBD2 (5 bases). The CDR3 extends over 15 amino acids. Trimming shortened V by 4 bases and J by 1 base, and 12 bases separated the two germline ends. Looked up from germline, CDR1 is SGHRS and CDR2 is YFSETQ. Here the CDR3 DNA reads TGCGCCAGCAGCCCTGGAGTAGCGTCCTACAATGAGCAGTTCTTC. It yields the protein CASSPGVASYNEQFF.

CDR3 in DNA: TGTGCCAGCAGTGGACAGCAAGAGACCCAGTACTTC. This gives the protein CASSGQQETQYF. This chain links TRBV28 with TRBJ2-5, with D perhaps TRBD1 (6 bases). This CDR3 spans 12 amino acids. The V gene lost 5 bases and the J gene lost 2 bases, with 6 bases spanning the gap. Germline V gene data show CDR1 as MDHEN and CDR2 as SYDVKM.

This sequence joins TRBV7-8 and TRBJ2-7; TRBD1 agrees at 7 bases. The V gene's germline CDR1 is SGHVS and CDR2 FQNEAQ. The V segment lost 4 bases and the J segment 2 bases; nucleotides outside the gene matches: 8. The CDR3 has 15 residues. CDR3 in amino acids: CASSSPRQGTYEQYF. Written as DNA, the CDR3 is TGTGCCAGCAGCTCCCCTCGACAGGGAACCTACGAGCAGTACTTC.

The rearrangement uses TRBV6-6 and TRBJ1-5, with D possibly TRBD1 on 5 matching bases. Trimming cost V 8 bases and J 5 bases, with 13 bases left between them. The CDR3 totals 13 residues. From germline, CDR1 is MNHNY and CDR2 SVGAGI (reference sequence). The CDR3 DNA sequence: TGTGCCAGCCAGGGTAATGTAGATCAGCCCCAGCATTTT. Amino acid sequence: CASQGNVDQPQHF.

This rearrangement joins TRBV4-1 to TRBJ1-5, with unresolved D. The CDR3 spans 15 residues. V shed 4 bases and J shed 7 bases, with 17 bases lying between them. From germline, CDR1 is MGHRA and CDR2 YSYEKL. CDR3 protein: CASSPTQTGRQPQHF. The CDR3 DNA sequence: TGCGCCAGCAGCCCAACCCAAACCGGGAGGCAGCCCCAGCATTTT.

In DNA, the CDR3 is TGTGCCAGCCACATGGGGACAGACACTGAAGCTTTCTTT. It yields the protein CASHMGTDTEAFF. V and J are TRBV28 and TRBJ1-1; 7 positions agree with TRBD1. V was clipped by 8 bases and J by 3 bases; unmatched bases: 6. The V gene's germline CDR1 is MDHEN and CDR2 SYDVKM. CDR3 length: 13 residues.

This clone came up a few times. The chain carries TRBV6-5 and TRBJ1-1; 7 bases are shared with TRBD1. V shed 7 bases, J shed 4 bases, and the junction held 6 bases outside the gene matches. Germline CDR1 and CDR2: MNHEY and SVGAGI. The CDR3 covers 13 residues. The CDR3 DNA reads TGTGCCAGCAAGTCACAGGGGCCCACTGAAGCTTTCTTT. It codes for CASKSQGPTEAFF.

This clone has a single count. V usage is TRBV6-1 and J usage is TRBJ2-1; D perhaps matches TRBD2 (6 bases). Germline V gene data show CDR1 as MNHNS and CDR2 as SASEGT. V was trimmed by 4 bases and J by 1 base, leaving 17 bases between them. The CDR3 runs to 17 residues. CDR3 in DNA: TGTGCCAGCAGTGCCACTCTAGCGTCGCATTCCTACAATGAGCAGTTCTTC. Its protein is CASSATLASHSYNEQFF.

The sample holds a few counts of this clone. This chain connects TRBV7-9 to TRBJ1-1, with unresolved D. The CDR3 sequence is 13 residues long. V was cut by 5 bases and J by 1 base, with 8 bases left in between. Germline assignment: CDR1 SEHNR and CDR2 FQNEAQ (reference sequence). CDR3 nucleotides: TGTGCCAGCAGCAAACAGCAGAACACTGAAGCTTTCTTT. Amino acids: CASSKQQNTEAFF.

The rearrangement joins TRBV10-3 to TRBJ2-2, with TRBD2 identical over 9 bases. Germline trimming cut 6 bases from V and 1 base from J; bases unmatched to any gene: 3. CDR3 length: 15 amino acids. The germline V gene encodes CDR1 ENHRY and CDR2 SYGVKD. CDR3 residues: CAISYSGGNTGELFF. The DNA for the CDR3 is TGTGCCATCAGCTATAGCGGGGGGAACACCGGGGAGCTGTTTTTT.

The chain has TRBV6-5 and TRBJ1-5, with D uncertain. The CDR3 sequence is 13 residues long. Germline CDR1 and CDR2: MNHEY and SVGAGI. V gave up 2 bases and J gave up 2 bases, with 4 bases separating them. The CDR3 loop reads CASSYRGNQPQHF. Written as DNA, the CDR3 is TGTGCCAGCAGTTACCGCGGCAATCAGCCCCAGCATTTT.

V gene TRBV6-5 combines with J gene TRBJ2-3; perhaps TRBD1 as D (6 bases). The germline gives CDR1 MNHEY, CDR2 SVGAGI. Trimming pared 2 bases from V and 1 base from J, leaving 10 bases between. The CDR3 totals 15 residues. CDR3 loop: CASSYEGVRTDTQYF. The CDR3 nucleotides are TGTGCCAGCAGTTACGAGGGGGTTCGCACAGATACGCAGTATTTT.

This sequence joins TRBV6-5 and TRBJ2-2; D possibly corresponds to TRBD2 (7 bases). The CDR3 covers 15 residues. Germline lookup yields CDR1 MNHEY and CDR2 SVGAGI. V gave up 6 bases and J gave up 5 bases, with 16 bases separating them. The CDR3 loop reads CASRGSGGPTGELFF. CDR3 coding DNA: TGTGCCAGCAGGGGCTCGGGGGGCCCGACCGGGGAGCTGTTTTTT.

V gene TRBV7-2 combines with J gene TRBJ2-2, with TRBD2 matching over 11 bases. V shed 3 bases, J shed 1 base, and the junction held 10 bases outside the gene matches. From germline, CDR1 is SGHTA and CDR2 FQGNSA. The CDR3 has 19 residues. CDR3: CASSLRDRGLAGNTGELFF. The CDR3 region has the DNA TGTGCCAGCAGCTTGAGGGACAGAGGACTAGCGGGGAACACCGGGGAGCTGTTTTTT.

The chain links TRBV5-1 to TRBJ1-5, with a tentative D call TRBD1 (5 bases). Trimming removed 4 bases at V and 11 bases at J, with 16 bases between. Germline loops: CDR1 SGHRS, CDR2 YFSETQ. The CDR3 sequence is 13 residues long. In DNA form, the CDR3 reads TGCGCCAGCAGCCCTGCGGTGGGGGGGACCCAGCATTTT. Residues: CASSPAVGGTQHF.

The V gene is TRBV5-1, the J gene TRBJ2-2; the match to TRBD1 covers 7 bases. The CDR3 consists of 15 residues. Unmatched junction bases numbered 6, after V lost 4 bases and J lost 3 bases. Germline assignment: CDR1 SGHRS and CDR2 YFSETQ. CDR3 amino acids: CASSPDRVDTGELFF. The DNA of the CDR3 is TGCGCCAGCAGCCCCGACAGGGTGGACACCGGGGAGCTGTTTTTT.